This T cell receptor (beta chain) appears in the sequencing data of a study of shared clonotypes between healthy human individuals. Germline CDR1 is MDHEN and CDR2 is SYDVKM. Deletions cut 8 bases from V and 8 bases from J, with 15 bases between. The CDR3 contains 12 residues. TCRdb's table, derived via immunoSEQ multiplex PCR, lists solely in-frame clones and lacks some. The sample contains approximately 2.4 million clones, more than 90% of which appear only once. The chain has TRBV28 and TRBJ1-2; D not resolved. Sequenced sample: naive CD4+ T cells sorted from blood. Subset specified: CD45RA+ positively selected. The sequence was collected from a man between 18 and 29 years old in good health. CDR3 sequence (DNA): TGTGCCAGCCACCGGGGAGTAGGAGGCTACACCTTC. It yields the protein CASHRGVGGYTF.